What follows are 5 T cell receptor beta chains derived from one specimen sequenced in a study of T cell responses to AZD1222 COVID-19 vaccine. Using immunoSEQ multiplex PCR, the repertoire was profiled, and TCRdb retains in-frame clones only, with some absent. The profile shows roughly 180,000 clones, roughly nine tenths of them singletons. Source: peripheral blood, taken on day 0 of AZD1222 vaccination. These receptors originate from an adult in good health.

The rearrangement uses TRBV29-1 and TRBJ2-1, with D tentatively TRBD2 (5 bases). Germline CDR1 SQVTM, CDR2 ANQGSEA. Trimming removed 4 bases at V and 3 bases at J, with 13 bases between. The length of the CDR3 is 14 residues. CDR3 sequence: CSVGGGLDYNEQFF. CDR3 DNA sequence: TGCAGCGTTGGGGGTGGACTGGACTACAATGAGCAGTTCTTC.

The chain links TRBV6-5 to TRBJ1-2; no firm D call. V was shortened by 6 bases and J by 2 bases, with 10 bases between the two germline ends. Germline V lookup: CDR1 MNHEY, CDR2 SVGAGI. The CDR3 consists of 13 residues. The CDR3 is CASRGQINYGYTF. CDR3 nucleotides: TGTGCCAGCAGAGGGCAGATAAACTATGGCTACACCTTC.

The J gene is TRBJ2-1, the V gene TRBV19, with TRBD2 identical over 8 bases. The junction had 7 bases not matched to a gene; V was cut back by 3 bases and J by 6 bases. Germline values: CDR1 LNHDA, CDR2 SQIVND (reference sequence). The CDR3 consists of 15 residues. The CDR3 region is CASSMVAGSSNEQFF. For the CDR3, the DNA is TGTGCCAGTAGTATGGTAGCGGGGTCAAGCAATGAGCAGTTCTTC.

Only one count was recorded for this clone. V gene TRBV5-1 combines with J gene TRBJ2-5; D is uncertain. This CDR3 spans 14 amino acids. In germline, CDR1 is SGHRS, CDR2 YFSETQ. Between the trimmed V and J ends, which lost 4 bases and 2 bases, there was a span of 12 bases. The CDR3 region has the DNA TGCGCCAGCAGCCCGTTTCGGGTACAAGAGACCCAGTACTTC. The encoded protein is CASSPFRVQETQYF.

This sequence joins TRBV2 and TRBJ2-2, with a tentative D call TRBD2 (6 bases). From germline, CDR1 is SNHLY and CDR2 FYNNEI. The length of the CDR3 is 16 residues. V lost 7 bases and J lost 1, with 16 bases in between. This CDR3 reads CASTSRAGRNTGELFF. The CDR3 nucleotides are TGTGCCAGCACATCCCGGGCGGGGCGGAACACCGGGGAGCTGTTTTTT.